This TCR beta chain was profiled in a study of blood T cell repertoires in COVID-19. Study in general: There were acute and convalescent COVID-19 samples, and they came from the United States, Italy and Spain. T cells, B-cell-depleted T cells, or PBMCs provided the cDNA or gDNA that served as material.

Methods used by the authors: It was from reference gene primer amplification that nucleated cell counts were estimated. Measured with immunoSEQ multiplex PCR; TCRdb has only the in-frame clones, and not every one. V and J calls and clone size come straight from that table; D and trimming were deduced from the DNA. The data contain 30,000 or so clones, approximately 88% of them singletons. Trimming pared 4 bases from V and 0 bases from J, leaving 10 bases between. The CDR3 consists of 15 residues. The germline gives CDR1 SEHNR, CDR2 FQNEAQ (reference sequence). Specimen: peripheral blood. V usage is TRBV7-9 and J usage is TRBJ2-1; D is possibly TRBD1 (6 bases). The TCR sequence derives from a man older than 75 with active COVID-19. CDR3 sequence reads: CASSSTGSSYNEQFF. DNA for the CDR3: TGTGCCAGCAGCTCAACAGGGAGCTCCTACAATGAGCAGTTCTTC.